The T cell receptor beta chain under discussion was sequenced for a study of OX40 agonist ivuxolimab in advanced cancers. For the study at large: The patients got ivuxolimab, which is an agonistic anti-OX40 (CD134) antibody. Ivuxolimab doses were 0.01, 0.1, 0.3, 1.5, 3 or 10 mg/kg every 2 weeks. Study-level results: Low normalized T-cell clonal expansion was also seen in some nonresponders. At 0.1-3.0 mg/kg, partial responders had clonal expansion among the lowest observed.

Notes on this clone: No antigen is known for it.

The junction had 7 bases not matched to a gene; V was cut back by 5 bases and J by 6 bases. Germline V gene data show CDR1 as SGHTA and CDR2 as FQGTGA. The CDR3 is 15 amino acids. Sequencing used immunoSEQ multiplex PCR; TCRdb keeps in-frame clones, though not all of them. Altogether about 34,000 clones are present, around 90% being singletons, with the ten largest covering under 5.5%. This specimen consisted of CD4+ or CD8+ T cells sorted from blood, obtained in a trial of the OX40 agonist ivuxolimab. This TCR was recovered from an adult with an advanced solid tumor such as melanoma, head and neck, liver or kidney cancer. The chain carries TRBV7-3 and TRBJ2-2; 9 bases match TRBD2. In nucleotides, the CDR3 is TGTGCCAGCAGCCGGGAGGCGGGGGGGCCCGGGGAGCTGTTTTTT. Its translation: CASSREAGGPGELFF. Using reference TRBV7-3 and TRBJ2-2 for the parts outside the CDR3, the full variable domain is GAGVSQTPSNKVTEKGKYVELRCDPISGHTALYWYRQSLGQGPEFLIYFQGTGAADDSGLPNDRFFAVRPEGSVSTLKIQRTERGDSAVYLCASSREAGGPGELFFGEGSRLTVL.